Listed below are T cell receptor beta chains from one sample, sequenced in a study of breast tumors, draining lymph nodes, adjacent tissues. MiXCR was run by TCRdb on the multiplex PCR reads, yielding one entry per CDR3 protein. The sample lists 130,000 or so distinct CDR3 sequences, around 24% occurring once. What was sequenced was axillary lymph node tissue. The receptors were sampled from a female donor with breast cancer. Some clones in this sample may be carry-over from other donors' samples. Both conserved end residues are part of each CDR3. D genes are given only for firm matches. Rows may omit the clone size; those that give it use once, few, many or a size class.

j_call: TRBJ2-7; d_call: TRBD2; cdr3_length: 14; clone_size: many; v_call: TRBV10-2; cdr3_aa: CASRTTSGSYEQYF; cdr3_nt: TGCGCCAGCAGGACGACTAGCGGGAGTTACGAGCAGTACTTC
j_call: TRBJ2-5; d_call: -; cdr3_length: 13; clone_size: many; v_call: TRBV7-6; cdr3_aa: CASSRMPGETQYF; cdr3_nt: TGTGCCAGCAGCCGGATGCCAGGGGAGACCCAGTACTTC
j_call: TRBJ2-5; d_call: -; cdr3_length: 15; clone_size: many; v_call: TRBV11-2; cdr3_aa: CASSPPGAKQETQYF; cdr3_nt: TGTGCCAGCAGCCCCCCGGGGGCGAAACAAGAGACCCAGTACTTC
j_call: TRBJ1-2; d_call: -; cdr3_length: 14; clone_size: many; v_call: TRBV5-1; cdr3_aa: CASSLGGRSNGYTF; cdr3_nt: TGCGCCAGCAGCTTGGGCGGCAGGTCGAATGGCTACACCTTC
j_call: TRBJ2-2; d_call: TRBD1; cdr3_length: 16; clone_size: many; v_call: TRBV14; cdr3_aa: CASSLYGQGDTGELFF; cdr3_nt: TGTGCCAGCAGCCTCTACGGACAGGGCGACACCGGGGAGCTGTTTTTT
j_call: TRBJ2-1; d_call: -; cdr3_length: 15; clone_size: -; v_call: TRBV11-2; cdr3_aa: CASSQRAPTYNEQFF; cdr3_nt: TGTGCCAGCAGCCAGCGGGCCCCGACCTACAATGAGCAGTTCTTC
j_call: TRBJ1-2; d_call: TRBD1; cdr3_length: 12; clone_size: many; v_call: TRBV29-1; cdr3_aa: CSVRQGIYGYTF; cdr3_nt: TGCAGCGTTCGACAGGGGATCTATGGCTACACCTTC
j_call: TRBJ1-3; d_call: -; cdr3_length: 15; clone_size: -; v_call: TRBV28; cdr3_aa: CASSLEGVNRNTIYF; cdr3_nt: TGTGCCAGTTCGCTTGAGGGTGTTAACAGAAACACCATATATTTT
j_call: TRBJ2-7; d_call: TRBD2; cdr3_length: 15; clone_size: many; v_call: TRBV5-1; cdr3_aa: CASSLELAGSYEQYF; cdr3_nt: TGCGCCAGCAGCTTGGAATTAGCGGGGTCCTACGAGCAGTACTTC
j_call: TRBJ2-3; d_call: -; cdr3_length: 16; clone_size: -; v_call: TRBV28; cdr3_aa: CASSLDRSLGTDTQYF; cdr3_nt: TGTGCCAGCAGTTTAGATCGGAGCTTAGGCACAGATACGCAGTATTTT
j_call: TRBJ2-3; d_call: TRBD1; cdr3_length: 16; clone_size: many; v_call: TRBV10-3; cdr3_aa: CAISADRGASTDTQYF; cdr3_nt: TGTGCCATCAGTGCCGACAGGGGCGCTAGCACAGATACGCAGTATTTT
j_call: TRBJ2-1; d_call: -; cdr3_length: 14; clone_size: -; v_call: TRBV20-1; cdr3_aa: CSAQYGKKGNEQFF; cdr3_nt: TGCAGTGCCCAGTATGGGAAAAAGGGCAATGAGCAGTTCTTC
j_call: TRBJ1-3; d_call: -; cdr3_length: 13; clone_size: many; v_call: TRBV30; cdr3_aa: CAWSPTDGNTIYF; cdr3_nt: TGTGCCTGGAGTCCCACTGATGGAAACACCATATATTTT
j_call: TRBJ2-1; d_call: TRBD2; cdr3_length: 17; clone_size: many; v_call: TRBV20-1; cdr3_aa: CSARDEGGTSAYNEQFF; cdr3_nt: TGCAGTGCTAGAGATGAGGGCGGGACTAGCGCCTACAATGAGCAGTTCTTC
j_call: TRBJ2-7; d_call: TRBD1; cdr3_length: 14; clone_size: many; v_call: TRBV5-1; cdr3_aa: CASSFGTESYEQYF; cdr3_nt: TGCGCCAGCAGCTTCGGGACAGAGTCCTACGAGCAGTACTTC
j_call: TRBJ1-5; d_call: -; cdr3_length: 16; clone_size: many; v_call: TRBV7-9; cdr3_aa: CASSLDGVDSNQPQHF; cdr3_nt: TGTGCCAGCAGCTTAGACGGCGTTGATAGCAATCAGCCCCAGCATTTT
j_call: TRBJ2-3; d_call: -; cdr3_length: 14; clone_size: many; v_call: TRBV19; cdr3_aa: CASRRTVSTDTQYF; cdr3_nt: TGTGCCAGCCGACGGACGGTCAGCACAGATACGCAGTATTTT
j_call: TRBJ1-4; d_call: TRBD1; cdr3_length: 14; clone_size: many; v_call: TRBV4-3; cdr3_aa: CASTSQGSNEKLFF; cdr3_nt: TGCGCCAGCACTTCACAGGGGTCTAATGAAAAACTGTTTTTT
j_call: TRBJ2-7; d_call: TRBD2; cdr3_length: 17; clone_size: many; v_call: TRBV7-2; cdr3_aa: CASSFRTSGTHSYEQYF; cdr3_nt: TGTGCCAGCAGCTTTCGGACTAGCGGGACTCACTCCTACGAGCAGTACTTC
j_call: TRBJ2-3; d_call: -; cdr3_length: 13; clone_size: many; v_call: TRBV12-5; cdr3_aa: CASGDGSTDTQYF; cdr3_nt: TGTGCTAGTGGTGACGGTAGCACAGATACGCAGTATTTT
j_call: TRBJ2-7; d_call: TRBD2; cdr3_length: 18; clone_size: -; v_call: TRBV6-5; cdr3_aa: CASSFRAGLAGVSYEQYF; cdr3_nt: TGTGCCAGCAGCTTCCGGGCCGGACTAGCGGGAGTGTCCTACGAGCAGTACTTC
j_call: TRBJ2-1; d_call: -; cdr3_length: 13; clone_size: many; v_call: TRBV20-1; cdr3_aa: CSVATQGHNEQFF; cdr3_nt: TGCAGTGTAGCGACCCAGGGGCACAATGAGCAGTTCTTC
j_call: TRBJ1-2; d_call: -; cdr3_length: 18; clone_size: many; v_call: TRBV19; cdr3_aa: CASSTDPDRPLTNYGYTF; cdr3_nt: TGTGCCAGTAGTACGGACCCGGACAGACCGCTAACTAACTATGGCTACACCTTC
j_call: TRBJ2-5; d_call: -; cdr3_length: 13; clone_size: many; v_call: TRBV10-3; cdr3_aa: CAISDWGQETQYF; cdr3_nt: TGTGCCATCAGTGATTGGGGGCAAGAGACCCAGTACTTC
j_call: TRBJ2-3; d_call: TRBD1; cdr3_length: 15; clone_size: many; v_call: TRBV5-4; cdr3_aa: CASSGRDRVADTQYF; cdr3_nt: TGTGCCAGCAGCGGACGGGACAGGGTGGCAGATACGCAGTATTTT
j_call: TRBJ2-1; d_call: -; cdr3_length: 16; clone_size: many; v_call: TRBV24-1; cdr3_aa: CATSDPGTNRINEQFF; cdr3_nt: TGTGCCACCAGTGATCCCGGGACAAATAGGATAAATGAGCAGTTCTTC
j_call: TRBJ2-6; d_call: -; cdr3_length: 13; clone_size: -; v_call: TRBV25-1; cdr3_aa: CASEYSGANVLTF; cdr3_nt: TGTGCCAGCGAATATTCTGGGGCCAACGTCCTGACTTTC
j_call: TRBJ2-5; d_call: -; cdr3_length: 15; clone_size: many; v_call: TRBV7-9; cdr3_aa: CASRRWDRLKETQYF; cdr3_nt: TGTGCCAGCAGACGATGGGACCGGCTAAAAGAGACCCAGTACTTC
j_call: TRBJ2-7; d_call: TRBD2; cdr3_length: 18; clone_size: many; v_call: TRBV20-1; cdr3_aa: CSARVIPRGGMPRYEQYF; cdr3_nt: TGCAGTGCTAGAGTCATACCACGGGGAGGGATGCCAAGGTACGAGCAGTACTTC
j_call: TRBJ2-3; d_call: TRBD2; cdr3_length: 16; clone_size: -; v_call: TRBV18; cdr3_aa: CASSDELAGGRDTQYF; cdr3_nt: TGTGCCAGCTCGGACGAGCTAGCGGGAGGGCGAGATACGCAGTATTTT
j_call: TRBJ2-1; d_call: -; cdr3_length: 16; clone_size: -; v_call: TRBV7-6; cdr3_aa: CASSPVTGGVGSEQFF; cdr3_nt: TGTGCCAGCAGCCCTGTCACTGGGGGAGTCGGAAGTGAGCAGTTCTTC
j_call: TRBJ2-1; d_call: TRBD2; cdr3_length: 19; clone_size: many; v_call: TRBV6-2/TRBV6-3; cdr3_aa: CASSGTSGRAGRSYNEQFF; cdr3_nt: TGTGCCAGCAGTGGGACTAGCGGGAGGGCAGGAAGGTCCTACAATGAGCAGTTCTTC
j_call: TRBJ2-6; d_call: TRBD1; cdr3_length: 18; clone_size: many; v_call: TRBV12-3/TRBV12-4; cdr3_aa: CASSIALQGASGANVLTF; cdr3_nt: TGTGCCAGCAGTATTGCGTTGCAGGGGGCGTCTGGGGCCAACGTCCTGACTTTC
j_call: TRBJ2-7; d_call: -; cdr3_length: 13; clone_size: many; v_call: TRBV7-6; cdr3_aa: CASSAKDTGEQYF; cdr3_nt: TGTGCCAGCAGCGCCAAGGACACGGGCGAGCAGTACTTC
j_call: TRBJ2-1; d_call: TRBD2; cdr3_length: 18; clone_size: many; v_call: TRBV19; cdr3_aa: CASRPGLAGGHLVVEQFF; cdr3_nt: TGTGCCAGTAGACCGGGACTAGCGGGAGGGCATCTAGTGGTTGAGCAGTTCTTC
j_call: TRBJ2-1; d_call: TRBD1; cdr3_length: 18; clone_size: few; v_call: TRBV6-6; cdr3_aa: CASSTPTGQREIYNEQFF; cdr3_nt: TGTGCCAGCAGTACCCCGACAGGGCAGAGGGAAATCTACAATGAGCAGTTCTTC
j_call: TRBJ1-4; d_call: TRBD1; cdr3_length: 18; clone_size: many; v_call: TRBV4-3; cdr3_aa: CASSQGWGQGALGEKLFF; cdr3_nt: TGCGCCAGCAGCCAAGGATGGGGACAGGGGGCTTTAGGGGAAAAACTGTTTTTT
j_call: TRBJ1-4; d_call: -; cdr3_length: 15; clone_size: -; v_call: TRBV20-1; cdr3_aa: CSARVGQGVTGKLFF; cdr3_nt: TGCAGTGCTAGAGTCGGTCAAGGGGTCACGGGAAAACTGTTTTTT
j_call: TRBJ1-6; d_call: TRBD1; cdr3_length: 13; clone_size: many; v_call: TRBV6-1; cdr3_aa: CASSEYRGSPLHF; cdr3_nt: TGTGCCAGCAGTGAATACAGGGGTTCACCCCTCCACTTT
j_call: TRBJ1-3; d_call: -; cdr3_length: 14; clone_size: many; v_call: TRBV28; cdr3_aa: CASSLGGLGNTIYF; cdr3_nt: TGTGCCAGCAGTTTAGGGGGGTTGGGAAACACCATATATTTT
j_call: TRBJ2-5; d_call: TRBD2; cdr3_length: 15; clone_size: many; v_call: TRBV6-6; cdr3_aa: CASSPPGRAIETQYF; cdr3_nt: TGTGCCAGCAGTCCTCCGGGGAGGGCCATAGAGACCCAGTACTTC
j_call: TRBJ2-1; d_call: -; cdr3_length: 15; clone_size: many; v_call: TRBV5-1; cdr3_aa: CASSGPDYSYNEQFF; cdr3_nt: TGCGCCAGCAGCGGGCCCGATTACTCCTACAATGAGCAGTTCTTC
j_call: TRBJ2-7; d_call: TRBD1; cdr3_length: 15; clone_size: many; v_call: TRBV5-1; cdr3_aa: CASSFGQGVSYEQYF; cdr3_nt: TGCGCCAGCAGCTTCGGGCAGGGGGTGTCCTACGAGCAGTACTTC
j_call: TRBJ2-7; d_call: TRBD1; cdr3_length: 16; clone_size: -; v_call: TRBV27; cdr3_aa: CASGDAGTGASYEQYF; cdr3_nt: TGTGCCAGCGGGGATGCCGGGACAGGGGCCTCCTACGAGCAGTACTTC
j_call: TRBJ2-7; d_call: -; cdr3_length: 13; clone_size: many; v_call: TRBV30; cdr3_aa: CAWSRAGPYEQYF; cdr3_nt: TGTGCCTGGTCGAGGGCAGGGCCCTACGAGCAGTACTTC
j_call: TRBJ2-7; d_call: -; cdr3_length: 13; clone_size: many; v_call: TRBV7-2; cdr3_aa: CASSPQGNGEQYF; cdr3_nt: TGTGCCAGCAGCCCCCAGGGGAACGGCGAGCAGTACTTC
j_call: TRBJ1-5; d_call: -; cdr3_length: 15; clone_size: -; v_call: TRBV28; cdr3_aa: CASSSPLRANQPQHF; cdr3_nt: TGTGCCAGCAGTTCCCCCCTCCGGGCCAATCAGCCCCAGCATTTT
j_call: TRBJ1-2; d_call: -; cdr3_length: 16; clone_size: many; v_call: TRBV6-4; cdr3_aa: CASSDFSVRGGYGYTF; cdr3_nt: TGTGCCAGCAGTGACTTTTCGGTCAGGGGCGGCTATGGCTACACCTTC
j_call: TRBJ2-5; d_call: TRBD1; cdr3_length: 14; clone_size: few; v_call: TRBV28; cdr3_aa: CASRGQGAQETQYF; cdr3_nt: TGTGCCAGCCGCGGACAGGGCGCCCAAGAGACCCAGTACTTC
j_call: TRBJ2-5; d_call: TRBD1; cdr3_length: 16; clone_size: many; v_call: TRBV7-2; cdr3_aa: CASSLAGQGKEETQYF; cdr3_nt: TGTGCCAGCAGCTTAGCGGGACAGGGAAAGGAAGAGACCCAGTACTTC
j_call: TRBJ2-1; d_call: -; cdr3_length: 13; clone_size: many; v_call: TRBV20-1; cdr3_aa: CSARDPWDNEQFF; cdr3_nt: TGCAGTGCTAGAGATCCATGGGACAATGAGCAGTTCTTC
j_call: TRBJ2-3; d_call: -; cdr3_length: 20; clone_size: -; v_call: TRBV19; cdr3_aa: CASSVGFHSGVSSSTDTQYF; cdr3_nt: TGTGCCAGTAGCGTGGGATTTCATAGCGGCGTGAGTTCTAGCACAGATACGCAGTATTTT
j_call: TRBJ2-2; d_call: TRBD2; cdr3_length: 18; clone_size: -; v_call: TRBV6-1; cdr3_aa: CASSEVLAGQPNTGELFF; cdr3_nt: TGTGCCAGCAGTGAAGTGCTAGCGGGCCAGCCGAACACCGGGGAGCTGTTTTTT
j_call: TRBJ1-4; d_call: -; cdr3_length: 14; clone_size: -; v_call: TRBV6-5; cdr3_aa: CASSYEPGPEKLFF; cdr3_nt: TGTGCCAGCAGTTACGAGCCAGGCCCCGAAAAACTGTTTTTT
j_call: TRBJ2-2; d_call: -; cdr3_length: 14; clone_size: many; v_call: TRBV9; cdr3_aa: CASSGLGFTGELFF; cdr3_nt: TGTGCCAGCAGCGGATTGGGTTTCACCGGGGAGCTGTTTTTT
j_call: TRBJ2-2; d_call: -; cdr3_length: 13; clone_size: -; v_call: TRBV28; cdr3_aa: CASRPGGAGELFF; cdr3_nt: TGTGCCAGCAGACCCGGGGGAGCCGGGGAGCTGTTTTTT
j_call: TRBJ2-1; d_call: TRBD2; cdr3_length: 16; clone_size: many; v_call: TRBV19; cdr3_aa: CASSIRTSGSYNEQFF; cdr3_nt: TGTGCCAGTAGTATTCGAACTAGCGGTTCCTACAATGAGCAGTTCTTC